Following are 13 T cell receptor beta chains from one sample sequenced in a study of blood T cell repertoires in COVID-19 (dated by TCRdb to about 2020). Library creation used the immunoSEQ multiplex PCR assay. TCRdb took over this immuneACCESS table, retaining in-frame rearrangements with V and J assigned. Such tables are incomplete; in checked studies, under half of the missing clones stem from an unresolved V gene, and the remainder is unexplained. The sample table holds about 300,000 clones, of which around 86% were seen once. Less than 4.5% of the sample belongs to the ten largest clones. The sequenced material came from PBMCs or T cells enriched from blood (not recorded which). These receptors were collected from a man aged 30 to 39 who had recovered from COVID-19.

CDR3 sequence: CSVFGQGETGELFF. The CDR3 DNA reads as TGCAGCGTTTTCGGGCAGGGGGAGACCGGGGAGCTGTTTTTT. The rearrangement uses TRBV29-1 and TRBJ2-2; 7 bases line up with TRBD1. J was trimmed by 5 bases and V by 5 bases; bases with no gene match: 8. Germline CDR1 is SQVTM and CDR2 is ANQGSEA. This CDR3 comprises 14 residues.

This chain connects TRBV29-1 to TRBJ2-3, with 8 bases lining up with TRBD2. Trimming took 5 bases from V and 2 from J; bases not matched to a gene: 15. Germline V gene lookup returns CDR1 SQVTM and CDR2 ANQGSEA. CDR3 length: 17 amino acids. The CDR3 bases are TGCAGCGTTCGGGGGGGATGGGCACGAGGGGCCACAGATACGCAGTATTTT. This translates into CSVRGGWARGATDTQYF.

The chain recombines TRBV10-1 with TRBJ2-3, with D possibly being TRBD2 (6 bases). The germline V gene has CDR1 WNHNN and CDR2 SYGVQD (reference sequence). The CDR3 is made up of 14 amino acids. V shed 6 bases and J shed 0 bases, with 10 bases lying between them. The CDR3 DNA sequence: TGCGCCAGCAGCGGGGGTAGGAGCACAGATACGCAGTATTTT. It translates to CASSGGRSTDTQYF.

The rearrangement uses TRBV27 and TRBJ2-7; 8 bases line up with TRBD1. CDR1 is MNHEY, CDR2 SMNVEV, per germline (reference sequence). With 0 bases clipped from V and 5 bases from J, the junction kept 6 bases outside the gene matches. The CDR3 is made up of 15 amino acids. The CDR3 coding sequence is TGTGCCAGCAGTTTATCGGCAGGGGGCATGGACGAGCAGTACTTC. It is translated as CASSLSAGGMDEQYF.

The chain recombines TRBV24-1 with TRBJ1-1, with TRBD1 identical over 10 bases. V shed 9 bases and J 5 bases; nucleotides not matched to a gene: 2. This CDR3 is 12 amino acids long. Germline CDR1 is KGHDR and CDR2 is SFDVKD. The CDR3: CATGQGGTEAFF. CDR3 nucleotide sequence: TGTGCCACCGGACAGGGGGGGACTGAAGCTTTCTTT.

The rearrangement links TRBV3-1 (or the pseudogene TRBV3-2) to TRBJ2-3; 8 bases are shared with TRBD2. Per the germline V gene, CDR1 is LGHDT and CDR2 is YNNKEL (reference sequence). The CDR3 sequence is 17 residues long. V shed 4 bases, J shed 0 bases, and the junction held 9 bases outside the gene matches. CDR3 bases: TGTGCCAGCAGCCCTCTCCCGGGACTAGGGAGCACAGATACGCAGTATTTT. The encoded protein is CASSPLPGLGSTDTQYF.

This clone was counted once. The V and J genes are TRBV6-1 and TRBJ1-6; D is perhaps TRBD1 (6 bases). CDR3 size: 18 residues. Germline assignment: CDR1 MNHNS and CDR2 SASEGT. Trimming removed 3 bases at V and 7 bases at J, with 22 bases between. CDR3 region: CASSDLGGARGFNSPLHF. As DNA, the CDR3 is TGTGCCAGCAGTGACTTGGGGGGGGCCCGGGGCTTCAATTCACCCCTCCACTTT.

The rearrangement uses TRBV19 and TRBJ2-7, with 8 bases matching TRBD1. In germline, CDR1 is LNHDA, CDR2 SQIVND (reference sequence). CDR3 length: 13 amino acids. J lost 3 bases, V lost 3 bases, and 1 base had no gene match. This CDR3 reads CASSIDRGYEQYF. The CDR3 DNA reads TGTGCCAGTAGTATTGACAGGGGCTACGAGCAGTACTTC.

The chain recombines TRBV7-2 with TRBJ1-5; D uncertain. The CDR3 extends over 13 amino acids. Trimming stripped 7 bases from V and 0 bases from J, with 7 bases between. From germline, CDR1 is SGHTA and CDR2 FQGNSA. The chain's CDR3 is CASKQYSNQPQHF. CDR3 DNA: TGTGCCAGCAAGCAATATAGCAATCAGCCCCAGCATTTT. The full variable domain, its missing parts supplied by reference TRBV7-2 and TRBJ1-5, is GAGVSQSPSNKVTEKGKDVELRCDPISGHTALYWYRQSLGQGLEFLIYFQGNSAPDKSGLPSDRFSAERTGGSVSTLTIQRTQQEDSAVYLCASKQYSNQPQHFGDGTRLSIL.

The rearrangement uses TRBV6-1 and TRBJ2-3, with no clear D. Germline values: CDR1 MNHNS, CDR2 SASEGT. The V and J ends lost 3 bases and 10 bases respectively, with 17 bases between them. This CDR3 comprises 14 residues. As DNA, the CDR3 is TGTGCCAGCAGTGACCGTTCCAAACTACGAGCGCAGTATTTT. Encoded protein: CASSDRSKLRAQYF.

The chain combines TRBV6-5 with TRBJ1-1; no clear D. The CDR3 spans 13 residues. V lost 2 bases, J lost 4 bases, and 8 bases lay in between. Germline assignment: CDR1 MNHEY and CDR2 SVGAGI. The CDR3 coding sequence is TGTGCCAGCAGTTACGGCTCACGCACTGAAGCTTTCTTT. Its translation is CASSYGSRTEAFF.

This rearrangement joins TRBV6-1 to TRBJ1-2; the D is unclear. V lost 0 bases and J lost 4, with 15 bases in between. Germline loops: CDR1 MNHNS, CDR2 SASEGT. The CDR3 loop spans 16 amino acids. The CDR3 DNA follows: TGTGCCAGCAGTGAAGCCTATAGCGACCGGTCCTATGGCTACACCTTC. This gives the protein CASSEAYSDRSYGYTF.

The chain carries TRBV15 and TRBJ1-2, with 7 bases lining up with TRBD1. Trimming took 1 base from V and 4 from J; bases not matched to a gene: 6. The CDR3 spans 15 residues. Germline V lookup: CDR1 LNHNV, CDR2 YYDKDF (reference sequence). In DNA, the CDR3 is TGTGCCACCAGCAGAGGGAGGGGGCAACTCTATGGCTACACCTTC. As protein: CATSRGRGQLYGYTF. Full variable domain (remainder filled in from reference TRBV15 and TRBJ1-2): DAMVIQNPRYQVTQFGKPVTLSCSQTLNHNVMYWYQQKSSQAPKLLFHYYDKDFNNEADTPDNFQSRRPNTSFCFLDIRSPGLGDTAMYLCATSRGRGQLYGYTFGSGTRLTVV.